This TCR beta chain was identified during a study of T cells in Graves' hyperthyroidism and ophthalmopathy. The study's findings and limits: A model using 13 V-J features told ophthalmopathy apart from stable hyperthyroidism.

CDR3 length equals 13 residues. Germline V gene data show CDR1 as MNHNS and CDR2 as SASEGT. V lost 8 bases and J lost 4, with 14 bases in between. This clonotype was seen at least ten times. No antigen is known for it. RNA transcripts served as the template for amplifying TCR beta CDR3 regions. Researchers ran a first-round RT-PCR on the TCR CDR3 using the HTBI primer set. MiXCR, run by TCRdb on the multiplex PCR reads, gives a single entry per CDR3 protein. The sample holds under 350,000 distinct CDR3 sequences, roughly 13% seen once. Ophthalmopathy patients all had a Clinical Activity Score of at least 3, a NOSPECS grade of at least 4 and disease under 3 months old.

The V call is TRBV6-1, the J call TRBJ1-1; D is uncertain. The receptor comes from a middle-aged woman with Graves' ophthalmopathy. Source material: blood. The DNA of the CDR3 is TGTGCCAGCGGCCAGACGAAGGCCACTGAAGCTTTCTTT. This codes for CASGQTKATEAFF.